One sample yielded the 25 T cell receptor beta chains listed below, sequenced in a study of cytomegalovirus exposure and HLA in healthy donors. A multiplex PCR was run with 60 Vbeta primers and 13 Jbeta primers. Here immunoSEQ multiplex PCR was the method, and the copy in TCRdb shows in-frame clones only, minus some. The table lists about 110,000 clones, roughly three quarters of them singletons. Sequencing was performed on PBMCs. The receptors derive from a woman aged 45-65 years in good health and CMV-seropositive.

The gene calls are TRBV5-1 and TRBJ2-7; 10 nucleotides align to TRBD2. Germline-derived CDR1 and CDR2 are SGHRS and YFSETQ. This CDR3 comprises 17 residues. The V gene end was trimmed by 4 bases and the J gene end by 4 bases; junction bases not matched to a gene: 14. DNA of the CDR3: TGCGCCAGCAGCCGCCGATGGAACAGCGGGAGGGAGTACGAGCAGTACTTC. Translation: CASSRRWNSGREYEQYF.

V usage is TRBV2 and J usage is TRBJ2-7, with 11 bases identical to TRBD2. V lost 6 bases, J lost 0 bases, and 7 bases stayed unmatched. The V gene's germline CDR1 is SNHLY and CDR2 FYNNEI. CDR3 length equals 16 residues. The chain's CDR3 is CASRLAGDPSSYEQYF. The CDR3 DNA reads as TGTGCCAGCAGACTAGCGGGAGACCCGAGCTCCTACGAGCAGTACTTC.

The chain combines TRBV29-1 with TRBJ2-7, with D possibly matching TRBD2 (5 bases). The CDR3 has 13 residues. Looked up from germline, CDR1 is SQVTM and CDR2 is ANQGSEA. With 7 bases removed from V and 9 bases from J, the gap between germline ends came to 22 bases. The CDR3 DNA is TGCAGCGCCCTCGGGGAGTCCAGCCCTGGGCAGTACTTC. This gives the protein CSALGESSPGQYF.

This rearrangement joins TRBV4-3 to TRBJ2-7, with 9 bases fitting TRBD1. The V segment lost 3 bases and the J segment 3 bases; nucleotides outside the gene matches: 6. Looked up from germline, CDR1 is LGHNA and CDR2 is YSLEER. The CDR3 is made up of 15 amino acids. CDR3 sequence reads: CASSHRPGQGYEQYF. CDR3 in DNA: TGCGCCAGCAGCCATCGACCGGGACAGGGCTACGAGCAGTACTTC.

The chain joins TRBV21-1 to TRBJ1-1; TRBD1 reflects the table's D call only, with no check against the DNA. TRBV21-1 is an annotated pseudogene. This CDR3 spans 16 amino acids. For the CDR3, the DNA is TGTGCCAGCAGCAAAAAGGGACAGGGACCGAACACTGAAGCTTTCTTT. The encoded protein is CASSKKGQGPNTEAFF.

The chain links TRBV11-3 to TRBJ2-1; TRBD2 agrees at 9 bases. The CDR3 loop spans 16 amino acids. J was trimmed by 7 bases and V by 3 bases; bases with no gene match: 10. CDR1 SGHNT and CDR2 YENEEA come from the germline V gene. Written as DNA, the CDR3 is TGTGCCAGCAGCTTCTCTGGCGGGGGGGCAGGGAATGAGCAGTTCTTC. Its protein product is CASSFSGGGAGNEQFF.

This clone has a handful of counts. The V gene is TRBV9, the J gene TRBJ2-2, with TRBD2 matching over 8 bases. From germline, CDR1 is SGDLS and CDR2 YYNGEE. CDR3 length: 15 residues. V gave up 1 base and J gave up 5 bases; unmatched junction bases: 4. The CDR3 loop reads CASSVYSGVTGELFF. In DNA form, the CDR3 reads TGTGCCAGCAGCGTATATAGCGGGGTAACCGGGGAGCTGTTTTTT.

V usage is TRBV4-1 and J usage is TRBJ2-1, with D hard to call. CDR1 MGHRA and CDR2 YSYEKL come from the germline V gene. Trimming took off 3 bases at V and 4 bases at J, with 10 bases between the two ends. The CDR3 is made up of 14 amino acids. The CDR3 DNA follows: TGCGCCAGCAGCCATACCCTGACTTACAATGAGCAGTTCTTC. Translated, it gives CASSHTLTYNEQFF.

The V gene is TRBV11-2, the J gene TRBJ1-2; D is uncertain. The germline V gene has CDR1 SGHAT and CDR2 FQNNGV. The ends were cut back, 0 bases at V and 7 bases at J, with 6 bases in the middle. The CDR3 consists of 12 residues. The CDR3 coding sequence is TGTGCCAGCAGCTTAGAGCGGGGTGGCTACACCTTC. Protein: CASSLERGGYTF.

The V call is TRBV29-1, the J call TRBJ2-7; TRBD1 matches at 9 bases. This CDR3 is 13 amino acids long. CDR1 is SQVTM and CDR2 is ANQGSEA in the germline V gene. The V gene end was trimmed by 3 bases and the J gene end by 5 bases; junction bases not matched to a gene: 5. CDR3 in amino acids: CSVDTGGMDEQYF. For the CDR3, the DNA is TGCAGCGTTGATACAGGGGGCATGGACGAGCAGTACTTC.

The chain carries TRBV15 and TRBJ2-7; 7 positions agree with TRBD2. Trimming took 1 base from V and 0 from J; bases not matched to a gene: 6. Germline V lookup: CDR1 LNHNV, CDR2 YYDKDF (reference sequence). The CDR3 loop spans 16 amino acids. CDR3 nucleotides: TGTGCCACCAGCAGAGGAGGCGGGGGAAGCTCCTACGAGCAGTACTTC. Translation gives CATSRGGGGSSYEQYF.

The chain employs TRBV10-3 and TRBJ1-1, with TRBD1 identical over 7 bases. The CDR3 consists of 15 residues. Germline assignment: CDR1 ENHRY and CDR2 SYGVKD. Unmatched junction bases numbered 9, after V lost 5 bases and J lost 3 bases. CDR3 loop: CAISRDRDADTEAFF. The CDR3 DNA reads TGTGCCATCAGTCGGGACAGAGACGCGGACACTGAAGCTTTCTTT.

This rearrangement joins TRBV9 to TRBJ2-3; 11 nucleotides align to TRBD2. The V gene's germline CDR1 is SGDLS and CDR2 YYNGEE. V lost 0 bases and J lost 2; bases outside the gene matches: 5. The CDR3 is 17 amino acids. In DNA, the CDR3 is TGTGCCAGCAGCGTAGGGCCTAGCGGGGGGCCCACAGATACGCAGTATTTT. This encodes CASSVGPSGGPTDTQYF.

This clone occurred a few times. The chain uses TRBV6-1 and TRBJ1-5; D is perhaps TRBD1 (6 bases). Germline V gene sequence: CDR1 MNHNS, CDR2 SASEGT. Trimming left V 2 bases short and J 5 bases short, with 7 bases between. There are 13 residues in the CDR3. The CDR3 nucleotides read TGTGCCAGCAGTGAACACAGGGATCAGCCCCAGCATTTT. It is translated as CASSEHRDQPQHF.

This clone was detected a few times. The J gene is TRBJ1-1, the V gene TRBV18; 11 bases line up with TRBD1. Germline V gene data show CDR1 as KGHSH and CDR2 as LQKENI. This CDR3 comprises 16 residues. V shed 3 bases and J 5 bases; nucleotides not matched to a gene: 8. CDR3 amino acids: CASSPDRGLGGTEAFF. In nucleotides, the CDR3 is TGTGCCAGCTCACCGGACAGGGGGCTTGGAGGGACTGAAGCTTTCTTT.

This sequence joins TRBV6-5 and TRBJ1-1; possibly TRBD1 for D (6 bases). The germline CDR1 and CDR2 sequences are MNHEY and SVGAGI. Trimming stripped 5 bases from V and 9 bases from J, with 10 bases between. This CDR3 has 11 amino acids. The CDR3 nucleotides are TGTGCCAGCAGTGGAGACAGGAAAGCTTTCTTT. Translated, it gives CASSGDRKAFF.

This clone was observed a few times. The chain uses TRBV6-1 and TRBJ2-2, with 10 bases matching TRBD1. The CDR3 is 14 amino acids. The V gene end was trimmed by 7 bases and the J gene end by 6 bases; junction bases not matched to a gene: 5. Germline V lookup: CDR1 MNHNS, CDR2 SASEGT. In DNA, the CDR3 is TGTGCCAGCATAGGGACAGGGGTGGCCGGGGAGCTGTTTTTT. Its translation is CASIGTGVAGELFF.

CDR3: CASSGGSYEQYF. CDR3 coding DNA: TGTGCCAGCAGCGGGGGGTCCTACGAGCAGTACTTC. The gene calls are TRBV7-2 and TRBJ2-5, with D maybe TRBD2 (6 bases). The J call could be wrong; TRBJ2-7 is a better fit for the DNA end. CDR1 is SGHTA and CDR2 is FQGNSA in the germline V gene. The CDR3 loop spans 12 amino acids.

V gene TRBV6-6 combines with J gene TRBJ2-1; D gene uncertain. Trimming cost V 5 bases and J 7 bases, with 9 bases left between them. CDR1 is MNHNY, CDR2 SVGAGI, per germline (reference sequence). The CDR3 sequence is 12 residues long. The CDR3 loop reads CASSTPTNEQFF. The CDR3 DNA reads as TGTGCCAGCAGTACCCCGACTAATGAGCAGTTCTTC.

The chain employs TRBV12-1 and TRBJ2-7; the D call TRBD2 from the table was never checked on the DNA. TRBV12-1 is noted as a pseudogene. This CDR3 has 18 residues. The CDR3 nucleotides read TGTGCCAGCAGCTTTGATAGGGGACTAGCGGGAGGTACCTACGAGCAGTACTTC. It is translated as CASSFDRGLAGGTYEQYF.

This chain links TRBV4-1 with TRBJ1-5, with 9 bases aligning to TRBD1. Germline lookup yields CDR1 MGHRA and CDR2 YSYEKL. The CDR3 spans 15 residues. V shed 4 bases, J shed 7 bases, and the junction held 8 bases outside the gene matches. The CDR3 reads CASSPGDRVGQPQHF. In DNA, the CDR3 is TGCGCCAGCAGCCCCGGGGACAGGGTAGGGCAGCCCCAGCATTTT.

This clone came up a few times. CDR3 in amino acids: CASSVGQGATYEQYF. The CDR3 DNA reads as TGTGCCAGCAGCGTGGGACAGGGGGCGACCTACGAGCAGTACTTC. The rearrangement uses TRBV9 and TRBJ2-7, with 12 bases matching TRBD1. V lost 2 bases and J lost 2; bases outside the gene matches: 2. The germline CDR1 and CDR2 sequences are SGDLS and YYNGEE. There are 15 residues in the CDR3. The full variable domain, its missing parts supplied by reference TRBV9 and TRBJ2-7, is DSGVTQTPKHLITATGQRVTLRCSPRSGDLSVYWYQQSLDQGLQFLIQYYNGEERAKGNILERFSAQQFPDLHSELNLSSLELGDSALYFCASSVGQGATYEQYFGPGTRLTVT.

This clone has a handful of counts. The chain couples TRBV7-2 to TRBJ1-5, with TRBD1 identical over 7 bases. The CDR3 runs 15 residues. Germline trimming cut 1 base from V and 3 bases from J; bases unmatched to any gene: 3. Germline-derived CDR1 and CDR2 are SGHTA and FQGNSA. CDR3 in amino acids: CASSLGGTANQPQHF. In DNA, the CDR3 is TGTGCCAGCAGCTTAGGAGGGACAGCCAATCAGCCCCAGCATTTT.

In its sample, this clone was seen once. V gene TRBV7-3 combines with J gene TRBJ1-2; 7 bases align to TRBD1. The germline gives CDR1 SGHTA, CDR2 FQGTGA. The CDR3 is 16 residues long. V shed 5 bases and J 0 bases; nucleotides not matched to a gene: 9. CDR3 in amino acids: CASSLTGQEANYGYTF. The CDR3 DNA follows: TGTGCCAGCAGCCTCACCGGACAGGAGGCTAACTATGGCTACACCTTC.

The CDR3 DNA reads as TGTGCCAGCAGCAACAAAGAGACCCAGTACTTC. This translates into CASSNKETQYF. V and J are TRBV5-6 and TRBJ2-5; no reliable D call. V lost 4 bases to trimming and J lost 3 bases, with 4 bases between them. This CDR3 is 11 amino acids long. CDR1 is SGHDT and CDR2 is YYEEEE in the germline V gene.